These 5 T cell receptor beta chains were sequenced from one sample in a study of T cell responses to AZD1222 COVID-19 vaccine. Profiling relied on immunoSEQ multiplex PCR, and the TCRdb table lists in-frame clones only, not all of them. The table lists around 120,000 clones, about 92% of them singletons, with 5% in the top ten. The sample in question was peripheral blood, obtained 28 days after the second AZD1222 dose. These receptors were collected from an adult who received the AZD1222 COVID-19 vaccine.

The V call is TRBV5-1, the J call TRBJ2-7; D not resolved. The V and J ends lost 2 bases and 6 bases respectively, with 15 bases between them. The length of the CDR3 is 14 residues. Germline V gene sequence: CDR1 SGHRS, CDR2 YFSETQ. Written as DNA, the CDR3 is TGCGCCAGCAGCTTCGAGATCCTAGATCGCGAGCAGTACTTC. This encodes CASSFEILDREQYF.

This CDR3 reads CASSLAGGGPRAEQYF. The CDR3 DNA follows: TGTGCCAGCAGCTTAGCGGGCGGGGGACCTCGGGCCGAGCAGTACTTC. The V call is TRBV7-2, the J call TRBJ2-7, with TRBD2 matching over 7 bases. CDR1 and CDR2 (germline): SGHTA, FQGNSA. The V gene end was trimmed by 0 bases and the J gene end by 6 bases; junction bases not matched to a gene: 11. The CDR3 length is 16 residues.

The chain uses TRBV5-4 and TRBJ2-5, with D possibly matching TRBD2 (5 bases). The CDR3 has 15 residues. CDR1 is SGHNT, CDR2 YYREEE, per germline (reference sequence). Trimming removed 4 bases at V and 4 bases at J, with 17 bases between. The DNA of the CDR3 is TGTGCCAGCAGCCTTGACTGGTGGGCGGGAGAGACCCAGTACTTC. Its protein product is CASSLDWWAGETQYF.

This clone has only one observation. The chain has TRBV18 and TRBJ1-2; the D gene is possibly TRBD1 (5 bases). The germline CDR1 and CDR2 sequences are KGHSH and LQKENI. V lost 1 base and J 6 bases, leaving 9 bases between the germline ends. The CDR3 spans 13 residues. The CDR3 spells CASSPRQKDGYTF. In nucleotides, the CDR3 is TGTGCCAGCTCACCACGACAGAAGGATGGCTACACCTTC.

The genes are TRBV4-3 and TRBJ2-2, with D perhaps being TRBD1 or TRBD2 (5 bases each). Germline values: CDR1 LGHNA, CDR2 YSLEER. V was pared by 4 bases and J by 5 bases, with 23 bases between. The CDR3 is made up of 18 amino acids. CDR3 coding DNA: TGCGCCAGCAGCCCAGCCCAATTAGTGGGGGTAGCAACCGGGGAGCTGTTTTTT. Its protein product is CASSPAQLVGVATGELFF.